This passage covers 7 T cell receptor beta chains from one sample sequenced in a study of T cells after yellow fever vaccination. Each CDR3 protein gets one entry after TCRdb re-called the 5' RACE reads with MiXCR. Of 150,000 to 200,000 distinct CDR3 sequences detected, approximately 10% appear once; the ten largest clones hold 35% to 40%. The material sequenced was CD8+ T cells sorted from PBMCs, taken 15 days after the yellow fever booster vaccination. All receptors come from a man between 18 and 35 years old who received the YFV17D yellow fever vaccine.

This clonotype appeared a few times. The chain employs TRBV19 and TRBJ1-5, with TRBD1 identical over 9 bases. Germline CDR1 LNHDA, CDR2 SQIVND (reference sequence). V lost 3 bases, J lost 3 bases, and 9 bases stayed unmatched. The CDR3 is 17 residues long. The CDR3 bases are TGTGCCAGTAGTATCTCGCCAGACAGGGGGGACAATCAGCCCCAGCATTTT. Protein product: CASSISPDRGDNQPQHF.

V usage is TRBV9 and J usage is TRBJ2-1; D is ambiguous. The CDR3 spans 14 residues. Trimming pared 0 bases from V and 10 bases from J, leaving 14 bases between. The germline V gene has CDR1 SGDLS and CDR2 YYNGEE. CDR3 loop: CASSVASATQEQFF. Written as DNA, the CDR3 is TGTGCCAGCAGCGTAGCCTCGGCCACCCAAGAGCAGTTCTTC.

This clonotype was detected ten times or more. The CDR3 sequence: CASSFARLAGSVDTQYF. DNA for the CDR3: TGTGCCAGCAGCTTCGCTAGACTAGCGGGGTCGGTAGATACGCAGTATTTT. V is TRBV7-9 and J is TRBJ2-3, with 11 bases aligning to TRBD2. V shed 3 bases, J shed 5 bases, and the junction held 10 bases outside the gene matches. CDR3 length: 17 residues. Germline assignment: CDR1 SEHNR and CDR2 FQNEAQ (reference sequence).

The V call is TRBV4-1, the J call TRBJ1-5, with TRBD1 matching over 9 bases. V was pared by 5 bases and J by 1 base, with 15 bases of the junction left unmatched. Germline-derived CDR1 and CDR2 are MGHRA and YSYEKL. The CDR3 contains 19 residues. This CDR3 is CASSSPIQGASISNQPQHF. As DNA, the CDR3 is TGCGCCAGCAGCTCACCCATACAGGGGGCGAGTATAAGCAATCAGCCCCAGCATTTT.

The V call is TRBV4-1, the J call TRBJ2-1, with 7 bases lining up with TRBD1. Germline values: CDR1 MGHRA, CDR2 YSYEKL. The CDR3 contains 15 residues. V lost 5 bases and J lost 2; bases outside the gene matches: 6. The CDR3 nucleotides are TGCGCCAGCAGCTACACAGGGACAGCCTACAATGAGCAGTTCTTC. This encodes CASSYTGTAYNEQFF.

This clonotype has just a few counts. The CDR3 is CASFRLTGLHKTQYF. The CDR3 nucleotides are TGTGCCTCCTTCCGACTGACAGGACTCCATAAGACCCAGTACTTC. The chain joins TRBV7-2 to TRBJ2-5, with a possible D match to TRBD1 (6 bases). Trimming took 11 bases from V and 6 from J, leaving 25 bases between them. The CDR3 extends over 15 amino acids. Germline values: CDR1 SGHTA, CDR2 FQGNSA.

The chain carries TRBV27 and TRBJ1-5; D is unresolved. CDR3 size: 13 residues. V gave up 10 bases and J gave up 7 bases, with 17 bases separating them. Germline CDR1 is MNHEY and CDR2 is SMNVEV (reference sequence). CDR3 bases: TGTGCCACCGGTTATGCGGGAACCCAGCCCCAGCATTTT. This codes for CATGYAGTQPQHF.